The 26 T cell receptor beta chains listed next were all sequenced from one sample in a study of blood T cell repertoires in COVID-19. TCRdb keeps only in-frame clones here, not all; method: immunoSEQ multiplex PCR. The profile shows some 410,000 clones, more than 75% of them singletons. The sample was PBMCs or T cells enriched from blood (not recorded which). The receptors originated from a woman aged 30 to 39 with acute COVID-19.

The rearrangement links TRBV3-1 (or the pseudogene TRBV3-2) to TRBJ2-2; no reliable D call. This CDR3 is built from 18 residues. Germline CDR1 is LGHDT and CDR2 is YNNKEL (reference sequence). Trimming pared 1 base from V and 3 bases from J, leaving 18 bases between. The CDR3 loop is CASSQGPPPNSYTGELFF. Written as DNA, the CDR3 is TGTGCCAGCAGCCAAGGCCCCCCACCCAACAGTTACACCGGGGAGCTGTTTTTT.

This chain joins TRBV5-1 and TRBJ2-7; possibly TRBD2 for D (6 bases). This CDR3 is 15 amino acids long. Germline lookup yields CDR1 SGHRS and CDR2 YFSETQ. V dropped 4 bases and J dropped 3 bases, with 17 bases sitting between them. CDR3 sequence: CASSPVPGDVYEQYF. The CDR3 nucleotides are TGCGCCAGCAGCCCCGTCCCGGGGGACGTCTACGAGCAGTACTTC.

This chain joins TRBV29-1 and TRBJ1-5; TRBD1 matches at 7 bases. Trimming removed 6 bases from V and 4 bases from J; junction bases left unmatched: 6. The CDR3 runs 13 residues. Germline CDR1 reads SQVTM; CDR2 reads ANQGSEA. CDR3 sequence: CSVSDRVNQPQHF. For the CDR3, the DNA is TGCAGCGTATCCGACAGGGTTAATCAGCCCCAGCATTTT.

V usage is TRBV19 and J usage is TRBJ1-2; the match to TRBD1 covers 10 bases. Germline lookup yields CDR1 LNHDA and CDR2 SQIVND (reference sequence). Trimming removed 5 bases from V and 3 bases from J; junction bases left unmatched: 9. The CDR3 sequence is 16 residues long. CDR3 loop: CASSLSRTGGDYGYTF. The CDR3 DNA sequence: TGTGCCAGTAGTTTATCCCGGACAGGGGGAGACTATGGCTACACCTTC.

The chain carries TRBV28 and TRBJ1-6, with D unresolved. Trimming took off 7 bases at V and 0 bases at J, with 7 bases between the two ends. Germline V gene lookup returns CDR1 MDHEN and CDR2 SYDVKM. This CDR3 is 14 amino acids long. Here the CDR3 DNA reads TGTGCCAGCACCCTGAGCTCCTATAATTCACCCCTCCACTTT. This encodes CASTLSSYNSPLHF.

V and J are TRBV4-2 and TRBJ2-7; 9 nucleotides line up with TRBD1. The CDR3 contains 19 residues. Germline CDR1 and CDR2: LGHNA and YNFKEQ. V lost 2 bases and J lost 4; bases outside the gene matches: 18. CDR3 protein: CASSQSPPGAGTGWYEQYF. The CDR3 nucleotides read TGTGCCAGCAGCCAATCCCCCCCTGGCGCCGGGACAGGGTGGTACGAGCAGTACTTC.

The rearrangement uses TRBV6-5 and TRBJ2-7; 9 bases line up with TRBD1. The junction had 6 bases not matched to a gene; V was cut back by 6 bases and J by 6 bases. Germline V gene sequence: CDR1 MNHEY, CDR2 SVGAGI. CDR3 length: 13 residues. CDR3 in DNA: TGTGCCAGCAGCCGGGACAGGGCATCCGAGCAGTACTTC. It translates to CASSRDRASEQYF.

The rearrangement joins TRBV5-1 to TRBJ1-1, with D tentatively TRBD1 (5 bases). Trimming removed 5 bases at V and 6 bases at J, with 14 bases between. Germline CDR1 SGHRS, CDR2 YFSETQ. The CDR3 contains 13 residues. The CDR3 region has the DNA TGCGCCAGCAGTCTGGGGCGTGGGGCTGAAGCTTTCTTT. Amino acid sequence: CASSLGRGAEAFF. Together with reference TRBV5-1 and TRBJ1-1, the CDR3 gives the full variable domain: KAGVTQTPRYLIKTRGQQVTLSCSPISGHRSVSWYQQTPGQGLQFLFEYFSETQRNKGNFPGRFSGRQFSNSRSEMNVSTLELGDSALYLCASSLGRGAEAFFGQGTRLTVV.

The sample holds one count of this clone. The J gene is TRBJ2-2, the V gene TRBV7-9, with 11 bases lining up with TRBD1. From germline, CDR1 is SEHNR and CDR2 FQNEAQ (reference sequence). V trimming: 3 bases; J trimming: 3 bases; junction bases outside the gene matches: 3. This CDR3 region has 16 residues. CDR3 DNA: TGTGCCAGCAGCTTTAGGACAGGGGGCGACACCGGGGAGCTGTTTTTT. Residues: CASSFRTGGDTGELFF.

This clone has only one observation. The CDR3 sequence: CASSRDRGSNTEAFF. The CDR3, as DNA: TGCGCCAGCAGCAGGGACAGGGGGTCGAACACTGAAGCTTTCTTT. This chain links TRBV5-1 with TRBJ1-1; 11 nucleotides agree with TRBD1. The CDR3 is 15 residues long. Germline V gene lookup returns CDR1 SGHRS and CDR2 YFSETQ. The V segment lost 4 bases and the J segment 1 base; nucleotides outside the gene matches: 3.

The V and J genes are TRBV5-1 and TRBJ1-5; TRBD1 aligns across 8 bases. CDR1 is SGHRS and CDR2 is YFSETQ in the germline V gene. V was clipped by 4 bases and J by 3 bases; unmatched bases: 6. This CDR3 has 15 residues. The DNA of the CDR3 is TGCGCCAGCAGCCCGGGACAGGCGAACAATCAGCCCCAGCATTTT. Translation gives CASSPGQANNQPQHF.

In DNA, the CDR3 is TGCGCCAGCAGTGAGCCTGCAGGAGGGGCTCGGCACGAGCAGTACTTC. Its protein product is CASSEPAGGARHEQYF. This chain connects TRBV10-2 to TRBJ2-7; a possible D gene is TRBD2 (6 bases). CDR1 WSHSY and CDR2 SAAADI come from the germline V gene. The CDR3 totals 16 residues. V lost 2 bases and J lost 5, with 19 bases in between.

This clone has only a few counts. This chain joins TRBV30 and TRBJ2-1, with D possibly matching TRBD2 (6 bases). The CDR3 has 13 residues. Germline V gene sequence: CDR1 GTSNPN, CDR2 SVGIG (reference sequence). V was cut by 3 bases and J by 12 bases, with 18 bases left in between. The CDR3 nucleotides read TGTGCCTGGAGAGTGAACCCGGGGGAAGGGCAGTTCTTC. It translates to CAWRVNPGEGQFF.

This sequence joins TRBV2 and TRBJ1-5; D not certain. From germline, CDR1 is SNHLY and CDR2 FYNNEI. The CDR3 is 13 residues long. Trimming left V 4 bases short and J 7 bases short, with 11 bases between. The CDR3 loop reads CASSATGGQPQHF. DNA of the CDR3: TGTGCCAGCAGTGCCACGGGTGGACAGCCCCAGCATTTT.

The chain joins TRBV24-1 to TRBJ1-4; the match to TRBD1 covers 9 bases. Looked up from germline, CDR1 is KGHDR and CDR2 is SFDVKD. CDR3 length equals 17 residues. J was trimmed by 8 bases and V by 4 bases; bases with no gene match: 13. The CDR3 coding sequence is TGTGCCACCAGTGACCCCTCGGCCACAGGGGGCAGAGAAAAACTGTTTTTT. Translating gives CATSDPSATGGREKLFF.

The CDR3, as DNA: TGCGCCAGCAGTCACCAAGGGGGGGGAACTACCTATGGCTACACCTTC. Protein: CASSHQGGGTTYGYTF. The rearrangement joins TRBV23-1 to TRBJ1-2; tentative D call: TRBD1 (6 bases). TRBV23-1 is treated as an ORF (open reading frame) with a function not yet certain. This CDR3 has 16 amino acids. Trimming cost V 3 bases and J 4 bases, with 18 bases left between them.

The chain links TRBV7-9 to TRBJ1-2; D uncertain. The V gene lost 0 bases and the J gene lost 0 bases, with 11 bases spanning the gap. The germline CDR1 and CDR2 sequences are SEHNR and FQNEAQ (reference sequence). This CDR3 has 16 residues. Written as DNA, the CDR3 is TGTGCCAGCAGCTTAGCTCAAGCAGGTTCTAACTATGGCTACACCTTC. As protein: CASSLAQAGSNYGYTF.

The rearrangement joins TRBV10-3 to TRBJ1-4, with D possibly matching TRBD1 (6 bases). This CDR3 contains 12 residues. The V end was cut by 10 bases, the J end by 7 bases, with 13 bases between. Germline loops: CDR1 ENHRY, CDR2 SYGVKD. The CDR3 reads CATGAGREKLFF. The DNA of the CDR3 is TGTGCCACAGGGGCAGGGCGTGAAAAACTGTTTTTT.

This clone appeared a few times. The chain uses TRBV7-9 and TRBJ2-2; TRBD2 aligns across 9 bases. Germline values: CDR1 SEHNR, CDR2 FQNEAQ (reference sequence). The CDR3 has 16 residues. The ends lost 5 bases at V and 6 bases at J; junction bases unmatched: 10. CDR3 loop: CASSPVAGALAGELFF. CDR3 DNA: TGTGCCAGCAGCCCGGTAGCGGGGGCCCTAGCCGGGGAGCTGTTTTTT.

This chain connects TRBV5-6 to TRBJ2-7, with 9 positions matching TRBD2. Trimming took 4 bases from V and 7 from J; bases not matched to a gene: 9. CDR3 length: 14 amino acids. Per the germline V gene, CDR1 is SGHDT and CDR2 is YYEEEE. CDR3 in DNA: TGTGCCAGCAGCATCTTTGGGACTAGCTGGGAGCAGTACTTC. Amino acid sequence: CASSIFGTSWEQYF.

V usage is TRBV15 and J usage is TRBJ2-7; 8 bases line up with TRBD2. The trim removed 5 bases at V and 6 bases at J, leaving 12 bases unmatched. This CDR3 spans 15 amino acids. CDR1 is LNHNV and CDR2 is YYDKDF in the germline V gene (reference sequence). The CDR3 sequence is CATSVGTGGQSEQYF. In DNA, the CDR3 is TGTGCCACCAGCGTTGGGACGGGGGGGCAATCCGAGCAGTACTTC.

In this sample, this clone turned up once. The chain uses TRBV5-1 and TRBJ1-2; D might be TRBD1 (5 bases). Trimming took off 2 bases at V and 5 bases at J, with 10 bases between the two ends. Germline CDR1 is SGHRS and CDR2 is YFSETQ. The CDR3 extends over 13 amino acids. The CDR3 protein is CASSFGASYGYTF. The DNA for the CDR3 is TGCGCCAGCAGCTTTGGGGCGTCGTATGGCTACACCTTC.

This clone came up once. The chain uses TRBV19 and TRBJ1-1, with unresolved D. V was clipped by 7 bases and J by 10 bases, with 13 bases between them. The CDR3 contains 11 residues. Germline assignment: CDR1 LNHDA and CDR2 SQIVND (reference sequence). CDR3 in amino acids: CASKDSWRAFF. The CDR3 DNA is TGTGCCAGTAAGGACTCCTGGCGAGCTTTCTTT.

This chain uses TRBV3-1 (or the pseudogene TRBV3-2) with TRBJ2-3; 15 bases line up with TRBD2. With 4 bases clipped from V and 6 bases from J, the junction kept 5 bases outside the gene matches. Looked up from germline, CDR1 is LGHDT and CDR2 is YNNKEL (reference sequence). CDR3 length: 16 residues. The CDR3 nucleotides read TGTGCCAGCAGCCGACAAGGGACTAGCGGGGGGGATACGCAGTATTTT. This codes for CASSRQGTSGGDTQYF.

J is TRBJ2-3 and V is TRBV5-5; TRBD1 aligns across 7 bases. The CDR3 totals 17 residues. The germline V gene has CDR1 SGHKS and CDR2 YYEKEE (reference sequence). The trim removed 0 bases at V and 4 bases at J, leaving 11 bases unmatched. The CDR3 reads CASSLGRTGTVPDTQYF. In nucleotides, the CDR3 is TGTGCCAGCAGCTTGGGTCGGACCGGGACAGTGCCAGATACGCAGTATTTT.

The chain recombines TRBV18 with TRBJ2-2; 14 positions agree with TRBD2. The CDR3 sequence is 18 residues long. V shed 6 bases, J shed 1 base, and the junction held 7 bases outside the gene matches. Germline lookup yields CDR1 KGHSH and CDR2 LQKENI. The CDR3 region is CASSHGLAGGQNTGELFF. CDR3 sequence (DNA): TGTGCCAGCTCTCACGGACTAGCGGGGGGACAGAACACCGGGGAGCTGTTTTTT.